A selection of T cell receptor beta chains follows, all from one sample in a study of blood T cell repertoires in COVID-19. The repertoire was sequenced with immunoSEQ multiplex PCR; TCRdb's copy has only in-frame clones and lacks some. The repertoire holds roughly 240,000 clones, around 78% seen once, with over 4.5% in the top ten. Specimen: peripheral blood. Receptor source: a man aged 55 to 70 who had recovered from COVID-19. Each CDR3 is given with its conserved first and last residue. Fields, in order: J gene, D gene, V gene, clone size, CDR3 protein, CDR3 DNA. A D gene is named only where the DNA matches it firmly. Not every row has a clone size; where given, it reads once, few, many or a size class.

J: TRBJ1-5
D: .
V: TRBV15
size: .
CDR3: CATSRDRADRPQHF
DNA: TGTGCCACCAGCAGAGACAGGGCAGATAGGCCCCAGCATTTT

J: TRBJ1-1
D: TRBD1
V: TRBV2
size: .
CDR3: CASRTGTGNMNTEAFF
DNA: TGTGCCAGCAGGACCGGGACAGGGAATATGAACACTGAAGCTTTCTTT

J: TRBJ2-7
D: .
V: TRBV11-2
size: .
CDR3: CASSLEGGSSYEQYF
DNA: TGTGCCAGCAGCTTGGAGGGGGGGAGCTCCTACGAGCAGTACTTC

J: TRBJ1-3
D: TRBD1
V: TRBV5-1
size: .
CDR3: CASSTGQGAFNTIYF
DNA: TGCGCCAGCAGCACCGGACAGGGGGCTTTCAACACCATATATTTT

J: TRBJ2-3
D: TRBD2
V: TRBV6-4
size: .
CDR3: CASSGAGAGDTQYF
DNA: TGTGCCAGCAGTGGAGCGGGGGCCGGAGATACGCAGTATTTT

J: TRBJ2-3
D: TRBD2
V: TRBV10-3
size: .
CDR3: CAISSGGFTDTQYF
DNA: TGTGCCATCTCTAGCGGGGGCTTCACAGATACGCAGTATTTT

J: TRBJ2-3
D: .
V: TRBV5-1
size: .
CDR3: CASRDFGSTDTQYF
DNA: TGCGCCAGCAGGGACTTTGGTAGCACAGATACGCAGTATTTT

J: TRBJ1-4
D: .
V: TRBV15
size: .
CDR3: CATSRDEGRSNEKLFF
DNA: TGTGCCACCAGCAGAGATGAGGGCAGATCTAATGAAAAACTGTTTTTT

J: TRBJ1-5
D: .
V: TRBV7-9
size: .
CDR3: CASTYGGNNQPQHF
DNA: TGTGCCAGCACATACGGGGGAAACAATCAGCCCCAGCATTTT

J: TRBJ1-2
D: .
V: TRBV28
size: .
CDR3: CASRPSLGGSGTYGYTF
DNA: TGTGCCAGCAGGCCCTCGTTGGGGGGGTCGGGGACGTATGGCTACACCTTC

J: TRBJ2-3
D: .
V: TRBV7-2
size: .
CDR3: CASSPYSGADTQYF
DNA: TGTGCCAGCAGCCCCTACAGCGGCGCAGATACGCAGTATTTT

J: TRBJ1-2
D: .
V: TRBV28
size: few
CDR3: CASSALPRGYTF
DNA: TGTGCCAGCAGTGCACTGCCGCGCGGCTACACCTTC

J: TRBJ2-1
D: TRBD2
V: TRBV4-1
size: .
CDR3: CASSQAPSGRRRNEQFF
DNA: TGCGCCAGCAGCCAAGCGCCTAGCGGGAGGAGAAGGAATGAGCAGTTCTTC

J: TRBJ2-7
D: .
V: TRBV6-1
size: .
CDR3: CASSEFGNQPIYEQYF
DNA: TGTGCCAGCAGTGAATTCGGGAACCAACCTATCTACGAGCAGTACTTC

J: TRBJ2-1
D: TRBD1
V: TRBV11-2
size: .
CDR3: CASSLRTGGRNEQFF
DNA: TGTGCCAGCAGCTTAAGGACAGGAGGACGCAATGAGCAGTTCTTC

J: TRBJ1-5
D: .
V: TRBV6-5
size: once
CDR3: CASSPRLSSNQPQHF
DNA: TGTGCCAGCAGCCCCAGGTTGTCGAGCAATCAGCCCCAGCATTTT

J: TRBJ1-5
D: .
V: TRBV18
size: few
CDR3: CASSPSGNQPQHF
DNA: TGTGCCAGCTCACCGAGTGGCAATCAGCCCCAGCATTTT

J: TRBJ2-3
D: .
V: TRBV6-5
size: .
CDR3: CASSKTALGTQYF
DNA: TGTGCCAGCAGCAAAACAGCCTTAGGTACGCAGTATTTT

J: TRBJ2-3
D: TRBD2
V: TRBV7-9
size: once
CDR3: CASSPRTSGRAVEDTQYF
DNA: TGTGCCAGCAGCCCAAGGACTAGCGGGAGGGCCGTTGAAGATACGCAGTATTTT

J: TRBJ1-6
D: .
V: TRBV24-1
size: few
CDR3: CATSAGGGGSPLHF
DNA: TGTGCCACCAGTGCCGGGGGCGGGGGTTCACCCCTCCACTTT

J: TRBJ2-7
D: TRBD1
V: TRBV5-1
size: .
CDR3: CASSPRETGAGHEQYF
DNA: TGCGCCAGCAGCCCGCGTGAGACAGGGGCTGGCCACGAGCAGTACTTC

J: TRBJ2-1
D: TRBD1
V: TRBV18
size: .
CDR3: CASSVKQGALNEQFF
DNA: TGTGCCAGCTCAGTGAAACAGGGGGCGTTGAATGAGCAGTTCTTC

J: TRBJ2-3
D: TRBD1
V: TRBV6-2/TRBV6-3
size: .
CDR3: CASSQVTGADTQYF
DNA: TGTGCCAGCAGCCAAGTTACAGGGGCAGATACGCAGTATTTT

J: TRBJ2-2
D: TRBD2
V: TRBV19
size: .
CDR3: CASSTGTSGTGELFF
DNA: TGTGCCAGTAGTACAGGGACTAGCGGGACCGGGGAGCTGTTTTTT